This entry lists 13 T cell receptor beta chains sequenced from one sample in a study of T cells after yellow fever vaccination. TCRdb re-called the 5' RACE reads through MiXCR, storing one row per CDR3 protein. The sample contains 550,000 to 750,000 distinct CDR3 sequences, roughly 14% of which appear only once. This sample comprised PBMCs, obtained on the day of the yellow fever booster vaccination. The source of these receptors is a man aged 25 to 40 who received the YFV17D yellow fever vaccine.

This clonotype was found a few times. The V gene is TRBV9, the J gene TRBJ2-7; TRBD2 matches at 11 bases. The CDR3 is made up of 14 amino acids. Germline trimming cut 6 bases from V and 4 bases from J; bases unmatched to any gene: 6. Germline V gene sequence: CDR1 SGDLS, CDR2 YYNGEE. The CDR3 DNA follows: TGTGCCAGCAACATAGCGGGAGGGCCGTACGAGCAGTACTTC. This sequence encodes CASNIAGGPYEQYF.

This clonotype was counted a few times. The J gene is TRBJ1-3, the V gene TRBV29-1, with 7 positions matching TRBD1. Germline lookup yields CDR1 SQVTM and CDR2 ANQGSEA. The CDR3 runs to 16 residues. Unmatched junction bases numbered 9, after V lost 4 bases and J lost 0 bases. DNA of the CDR3: TGCAGCGTTGCGACAGGGATATCTAACTCTGGAAACACCATATATTTT. Protein sequence: CSVATGISNSGNTIYF.

This clonotype showed up just once. The chain has TRBV19 and TRBJ1-4; perhaps TRBD1 as D (6 bases). Germline loops: CDR1 LNHDA, CDR2 SQIVND (reference sequence). This CDR3 contains 14 residues. Trimming cost V 3 bases and J 8 bases, with 13 bases left between them. CDR3 DNA: TGTGCCAGTAGTATTCTGGGACACCAAGAAAAACTGTTTTTT. Protein sequence: CASSILGHQEKLFF.

This clonotype was found a few times. The chain joins TRBV20-1 to TRBJ2-3; no definite D call. This CDR3 is built from 13 residues. Trimming cost V 0 bases and J 6 bases, with 10 bases left between them. Germline CDR1 is DFQATT and CDR2 is SNEGSKA (reference sequence). The DNA of the CDR3 is TGCAGTGCTAGAGAACCCAGGCCGGATACGCAGTATTTT. Protein sequence: CSAREPRPDTQYF.

This clonotype was observed a handful of times. This chain links TRBV5-1 with TRBJ2-1, with D unresolved. Trimming stripped 0 bases from V and 12 bases from J, with 10 bases between. Germline values: CDR1 SGHRS, CDR2 YFSETQ. The CDR3 spans 12 residues. The CDR3 loop is CASSLDEGWQFF. The CDR3 bases are TGCGCCAGCAGCTTGGATGAAGGCTGGCAGTTCTTC.

The chain is built from TRBV6-5 and TRBJ2-3; TRBD1 matches 7 bases. V lost 5 bases, J lost 2 bases, and 7 bases stayed unmatched. The CDR3 has 15 residues. Germline assignment: CDR1 MNHEY and CDR2 SVGAGI. The CDR3 DNA reads as TGTGCCAGCAGTAACCGACAGGGCATCACAGATACGCAGTATTTT. It yields the protein CASSNRQGITDTQYF.

The rearrangement uses TRBV29-1 and TRBJ2-2; D assignment may be TRBD1 or TRBD2 (5 bases each). The germline V gene has CDR1 SQVTM and CDR2 ANQGSEA. The V end lost 4 bases, the J end lost 4 bases, and 16 bases lay between the germline ends. This CDR3 spans 15 amino acids. CDR3 residues: CSVVHGGGFTGELFF. The CDR3 DNA sequence: TGCAGCGTTGTCCACGGTGGGGGTTTCACCGGGGAGCTGTTTTTT.

The chain combines TRBV6-1 with TRBJ2-7; D is uncertain. The germline V gene encodes CDR1 MNHNS and CDR2 SASEGT. The CDR3 is 13 amino acids. The V end was cut by 5 bases, the J end by 3 bases, with 11 bases between. CDR3 residues: CASSPWVYYEQYF. For the CDR3, the DNA is TGTGCCAGCAGTCCCTGGGTCTACTACGAGCAGTACTTC.

This clonotype was counted ten times or more. The genes are TRBV7-2 and TRBJ2-1; D is possibly TRBD1 (5 bases). Germline lookup yields CDR1 SGHTA and CDR2 FQGNSA. The CDR3 extends over 14 amino acids. V lost 3 bases and J lost 5, with 11 bases in between. In DNA, the CDR3 is TGTGCCAGCAGCTTTCAGGGCGGAAACAATGAGCAGTTCTTC. Translating it yields CASSFQGGNNEQFF.

This clonotype was recorded many times. The chain joins TRBV4-1 to TRBJ1-5, with D possibly TRBD1 on 5 matching bases. CDR1 and CDR2 from the germline V gene are MGHRA and YSYEKL. V lost 4 bases and J 1 base, leaving 8 bases between the germline ends. The CDR3 runs to 14 residues. The CDR3 DNA is TGCGCCAGCAGCCCCGGGGACAGCAATCAGCCCCAGCATTTT. Encoded protein: CASSPGDSNQPQHF.

In DNA form, the CDR3 reads TGCAGTGCTAGGGACGCCGGTCCCGGAGCCCACGAGCAGTACTTC. Protein sequence: CSARDAGPGAHEQYF. The chain joins TRBV20-1 to TRBJ2-7; D not certain. Germline CDR1 and CDR2: DFQATT and SNEGSKA (reference sequence). The CDR3 sequence is 15 residues long. V was clipped by 3 bases and J by 5 bases, with 20 bases between them.

This clonotype appeared a few times. The gene calls are TRBV6-6 and TRBJ1-1; D is undetermined. V lost 8 bases, J lost 2 bases, and 12 bases lay in between. Germline assignment: CDR1 MNHNY and CDR2 SVGAGI (reference sequence). The CDR3 runs 13 residues. CDR3 in DNA: TGTGCCAGCTGCTACAGTAGTAACACTGAAGCTTTCTTT. Its protein is CASCYSSNTEAFF.

This clonotype has just a few counts. The rearrangement links TRBV12-5 to TRBJ1-5; D remains unclear. The CDR3 totals 15 residues. Per germline, CDR1 LGHNT and CDR2 FRNRAP. Trimming removed 0 bases at V and 6 bases at J, with 12 bases between. CDR3: CASGLVESFLQPQHF. The CDR3 nucleotides are TGTGCTAGTGGTTTGGTAGAGAGCTTTCTTCAGCCCCAGCATTTT.